Listed here are 16 T cell receptor beta chains from one sample, sequenced in a study of CD8+ T cells in alopecia areata (dated by TCRdb to 2016 to 2019). The library was prepared using the immunoSEQ multiplex PCR assay. RNA was extracted from all samples and reverse transcribed into cDNA as template for TCR sequencing. TCRdb carries this immuneACCESS record with in-frame sequences only. Its versions omit some clonotypes, under half of them owing to an unresolved V gene in the studies checked, with the rest unexplained. Within this sample are 110,000 to 150,000 clones, with about 60% of them counted one time only. In total, the top ten clones hold under 6.5% of the sample. The sample's time point, from its label and the paper: baseline before oral tofacitinib. This material consisted of CD4+ T cells sorted from blood, taken at week 0. These receptors were taken from a human donor with alopecia areata.

This clone turned up a few times. The chain carries TRBV10-2 and TRBJ2-7, with 11 bases identical to TRBD1. Trimming took 6 bases from V and 4 from J; bases not matched to a gene: 8. Germline V CDR1 and CDR2: WSHSY, SAAADI. This CDR3 has 15 amino acids. The CDR3 DNA sequence: TGCGCCAGCAGCGACCCAGGACAGGGGGCATACGAGCAGTACTTC. Protein sequence: CASSDPGQGAYEQYF.

V is TRBV29-1 and J is TRBJ2-7; TRBD1 matches 10 bases. CDR1 is SQVTM and CDR2 is ANQGSEA in the germline V gene. Unmatched junction bases numbered 7, after V lost 0 bases and J lost 5 bases. The CDR3 runs 15 residues. CDR3 nucleotide sequence: TGCAGCGTTGAAGATCTGGGACAGGGGAAAAACGAGCAGTACTTC. Translating it yields CSVEDLGQGKNEQYF.

Regarding this clone: Other DNA sequences from this sample encode an identical CDR3 as well. CDR3 region: CASSLGTAQETQYF. The CDR3 DNA reads as TGTGCCAGCAGCTTAGGGACAGCCCAAGAGACCCAGTACTTC. The chain joins TRBV7-9 to TRBJ2-5, with a weak D call TRBD1 (6 bases). Germline lookup yields CDR1 SEHNR and CDR2 FQNEAQ (reference sequence). V lost 1 base and J lost 1, with 7 bases in between. The CDR3 sequence is 14 residues long.

The chain's CDR3 is CASSARREETQYF. DNA of the CDR3: TGTGCCAGCAGCGCGAGGCGCGAAGAGACCCAGTACTTC. The gene calls are TRBV11-1 and TRBJ2-5; D not certain. Germline assignment: CDR1 SGHAT and CDR2 FQDESV (reference sequence). This CDR3 spans 13 amino acids. The ends were cut back, 5 bases at V and 3 bases at J, with 10 bases in the middle.

The J gene is TRBJ2-5, the V gene TRBV7-8; the D gene is possibly TRBD2 (5 bases). CDR3 length equals 13 residues. The germline gives CDR1 SGHVS, CDR2 FQNEAQ. V lost 4 bases to trimming and J lost 8 bases, with 14 bases between them. The CDR3 bases are TGTGCCAGCAGCTCGACCCAAGAGGGAACCCAGTACTTC. This sequence encodes CASSSTQEGTQYF.

This chain links TRBV6-1 with TRBJ1-5; weak D call: TRBD1 (5 bases). Germline V gene lookup returns CDR1 MNHNS and CDR2 SASEGT. This CDR3 spans 14 amino acids. Trimming removed 7 bases at V and 2 bases at J, with 12 bases between. The CDR3 nucleotides are TGTGCCAGCACTAGGGGCTCGGGCAATCAGCCCCAGCATTTT. It is translated as CASTRGSGNQPQHF.

The chain couples TRBV9 to TRBJ1-5; no clear D. The germline V and J ends were trimmed by 0 bases and 7 bases, with 8 bases remaining between them. Germline assignment: CDR1 SGDLS and CDR2 YYNGEE. The CDR3 is 13 residues long. The CDR3: CASSVDGSQPQHF. The DNA of the CDR3 is TGTGCCAGCAGCGTAGATGGATCGCAGCCCCAGCATTTT.

This chain links TRBV29-1 with TRBJ1-1; the D is unclear. This CDR3 region has 14 residues. Per germline, CDR1 SQVTM and CDR2 ANQGSEA. V lost 6 bases and J 2 bases, leaving 16 bases between the germline ends. The CDR3, as DNA: TGCAGCGTAGACCTAAGGAAACTAAACACTGAAGCTTTCTTT. It specifies CSVDLRKLNTEAFF.

This chain uses TRBV20-1 with TRBJ1-1; unclear D gene. Germline assignment: CDR1 DFQATT and CDR2 SNEGSKA (reference sequence). V was trimmed by 6 bases and J by 4 bases, leaving 9 bases between them. CDR3 length: 11 amino acids. The CDR3 nucleotides are TGCAGTGCGTCGGTCGCCACTGAAGCTTTCTTT. It specifies CSASVATEAFF.

The chain joins TRBV9 to TRBJ1-2, with TRBD1 as a possible D gene (5 bases). Germline lookup yields CDR1 SGDLS and CDR2 YYNGEE. CDR3 length equals 15 residues. Between the trimmed V and J ends, which lost 3 bases and 2 bases, there was a span of 14 bases. CDR3 protein: CASSAALGENYGYTF. CDR3 in DNA: TGTGCCAGCAGCGCAGCCCTAGGGGAAAACTATGGCTACACCTTC.

This clone appeared a few times. The chain has TRBV25-1 and TRBJ1-1; D possibly corresponds to TRBD1 (5 bases). CDR3 length: 13 amino acids. Trimming removed 7 bases from V and 0 bases from J, with 9 bases in between. Germline-derived CDR1 and CDR2 are MGHDK and SYGVNS. CDR3 bases: TGTGCCAGCATAAAGGGGATGAACACTGAAGCTTTCTTT. Protein sequence: CASIKGMNTEAFF.

This chain connects TRBV4-1 to TRBJ2-1; D is uncertain. Per the germline V gene, CDR1 is MGHRA and CDR2 is YSYEKL. V was clipped by 0 bases and J by 3 bases, with 6 bases between them. This CDR3 is 14 amino acids long. In DNA, the CDR3 is TGCGCCAGCAGCCAAGATACCTACTACAATGAGCAGTTCTTC. Protein: CASSQDTYYNEQFF.

The rearrangement uses TRBV30 and TRBJ1-2; D may be TRBD1 (5 bases). The CDR3 consists of 13 residues. Germline CDR1 is GTSNPN and CDR2 is SVGIG (reference sequence). V lost 1 base and J lost 5, with 11 bases in between. This CDR3 reads CAWSALQGYGYTF. The CDR3 nucleotides read TGTGCCTGGAGTGCGCTTCAGGGTTATGGCTACACCTTC. The whole variable domain, remainder taken from reference TRBV30 and TRBJ1-2, is SQTIHQWPATLVQPVGSPLSLECTVEGTSNPNLYWYRQAAGRGLQLLFYSVGIGQISSEVPQNLSASRPQDRQFILSSKKLLLSDSGFYLCAWSALQGYGYTFGSGTRLTVV.

The table lists this clone with a few counts. The chain recombines TRBV29-1 with TRBJ2-7; D is uncertain. The CDR3 is made up of 14 amino acids. Germline CDR1 reads SQVTM; CDR2 reads ANQGSEA. With 2 bases removed from V and 6 bases from J, the gap between germline ends came to 17 bases. CDR3 nucleotide sequence: TGCAGCGTTGAAACGGGCGGACCTGAGGTCGAGCAGTACTTC. Translating it yields CSVETGGPEVEQYF.

The V gene is TRBV29-1, the J gene TRBJ2-1, with TRBD1 identical over 8 bases. The V gene's germline CDR1 is SQVTM and CDR2 ANQGSEA. V shed 7 bases and J 4 bases; nucleotides not matched to a gene: 3. The CDR3 sequence is 12 residues long. CDR3 region: CSARQGYNEQFF. The CDR3 nucleotides read TGCAGCGCTCGACAGGGGTACAATGAGCAGTTCTTC.

The rearrangement joins TRBV5-4 to TRBJ2-3; D assignment may be TRBD1 or TRBD2 (5 bases each). The CDR3 is 14 residues long. V shed 0 bases and J shed 4 bases, with 9 bases lying between them. The germline V gene encodes CDR1 SGHNT and CDR2 YYREEE (reference sequence). The chain's CDR3 is CASSLAGASDTQYF. CDR3 nucleotides: TGTGCCAGCAGCTTGGCCGGGGCCTCAGATACGCAGTATTTT. The full variable domain, rest sourced from reference TRBV5-4 and TRBJ2-3, is ETGVTQSPTHLIKTRGQQVTLRCSSQSGHNTVSWYQQALGQGPQFIFQYYREEENGRGNFPPRFSGLQFPNYSSELNVNALELDDSALYLCASSLAGASDTQYFGPGTRLTVL.